Described below is a single T cell receptor beta chain sequence and its context. This clonotype was observed a few times. Its binding antigen is unknown. No base quality values were provided; no much bigger clone lies one nucleotide off. The data are from a study of T cells after yellow fever vaccination (dated by TCRdb to between 2018 and 2020). Looking at the study overall: The SMART-Seq v4 Ultra Low Input RNA kit was used to prepare libraries from fractions with low cell numbers. To track T-cell clones before and after primary and booster YFV17D yellow fever vaccination, bulk TCR alpha and beta repertoires were sequenced longitudinally. Bulk PBMC replicates and cell subsets were isolated from blood drawn at multiple timepoints before and after both primary and secondary immunization. Two healthy male donors, one aged 18 to 30 and one aged 30 to 40 years, were included in the cohort. Results and caveats for the whole study, not just this receptor: Because abundant contaminating clonotypes from the bulk population could be contained in FACS-sorted repertoires, computational filtering was required. The secondary T-cell response was found to be weaker but faster than the primary response, with a peak reached on day 5 rather than on day 15. The study included only a couple of donors, which limits how far the findings can be generalized. A small share of clonotypes occurred in both CD4 and CD8 compartments, likely arising from convergent recombination. Most clones expanded after primary vaccination (around 96% of CD4 and over 80% of CD8) were re-detected after the booster, suggesting that broad memory maintenance occurred.

TCR cDNA was synthesized by 5'RACE template switching, through which a universal primer site and unique molecular identifiers were introduced. Priming for cDNA synthesis came from both the TCR alpha and TCR beta constant segments. Two PCR steps were used to amplify libraries, with sample barcodes and sequencing adapters being added in the second step. Sequencing of libraries was done on Illumina HiSeq 2500 (2x100 bp) or NovaSeq (2x150 bp). The original pipeline was this. Reads were demultiplexed and collapsed into UMI consensus sequences with MIGEC, and V(D)J alignment was performed with MiXCR. Clonotypes responding to the vaccine were identified with edgeR on replicate PBMC samples, with the criteria of FDR below 0.01 and a log2 fold change above 5 up to day 15. Each bulk clonotype received a CD4 or CD8 identity based on whether the sequenced CD4 or CD8 repertoire contained that clonotype at higher abundance. TCRdb reran the public reads through fastp at Q25 and MiXCR, keeping productive beta chains. One record per CDR3 amino acid sequence lists the most common genes and DNA. Clone size and V and J calls follow TCRdb, not the original study. Within this sample are under 400,000 distinct CDR3 sequences, with 11% of them counted one time only. Of the sample, roughly a sixth falls within the top ten clones.

CDR1 SGHAT and CDR2 FQNNGV are derived from the germline V gene. V ends up 10 bases short and J 4 bases short, with an unmatched junction base count of 18. CDR3 length: 16 amino acids, cysteine to phenylalanine. Kept here is only the CDR3 DNA, which spans 48 bases and is read in frame from base 1. The treatment or condition label for this specimen denotes: live attenuated yellow fever vaccine strain. At each blood-draw timepoint, two biological replicates of bulk PBMCs were collected. A standard Ficoll-Paque protocol was used to isolate PBMCs from peripheral blood. RNA was extracted with TriZol from bulk PBMCs, CD4 and CD8 fractions, and dextramer-positive and dextramer-negative fractions.

This receptor was identified in a young man who received the YFV17D yellow fever vaccine. The sample consisted of PBMCs, taken on the day of the first yellow fever vaccination. The chain is assembled from TRBV11-2 and TRBJ2-5; 7 central nucleotides agree with TRBD2. The encoded CDR3 is CATRTLGRGMGETQYF. The sequence in DNA is TGTGCCACCCGGACACTAGGGCGGGGGATGGGAGAGACCCAGTACTTC. Beyond the CDR3, the reference TRBV11-2 and TRBJ2-5 genes provide the residues; the full variable domain reads: EAGVAQSPRYKIIEKRQSVAFWCNPISGHATLYWYQQILGQGPKLLIQFQNNGVVDDSQLPKDRFSAERLKGVDSTLKIQPAKLEDSAVYLCATRTLGRGMGETQYFGPGTRLLVL.